This T cell receptor (beta chain) was profiled in a study of T cell responses to AZD1222 COVID-19 vaccine. Study-level points and caveats: Sampled repertoires all dated from after the peak T cell response.

CDR1 KGHSH and CDR2 LQKENI come from the germline V gene. CDR3 length equals 15 residues. V lost 3 bases, J lost 3 bases, and 14 bases lay in between. Using immunoSEQ multiplex PCR, the repertoire was profiled, and TCRdb retains in-frame clones only, with some absent. The sample has about 62,000 clones; approximately 80% are singletons. In regard to this clone: Its antigen is not identified.

Sample: peripheral blood, taken on day 0 of AZD1222 vaccination. V gene TRBV18 combines with J gene TRBJ1-2; D call uncertain. This sequence originates from an adult in good health. This CDR3 reads CASSPLPIADYGYTF. As DNA, the CDR3 is TGTGCCAGCTCACCTTTACCGATTGCCGACTATGGCTACACCTTC.